Below, 29 T cell receptor beta chains from the same sample are listed, as sequenced in a study of T cell responses to AZD1222 COVID-19 vaccine. The assay was immunoSEQ multiplex PCR, and TCRdb's table has in-frame clones only and misses some. The sample includes 130,000 or so clones, around 94% of them seen just once. The starting material was peripheral blood, obtained on day 0 of AZD1222 vaccination. The receptors stem from an adult in good health.

A single count supports this clone. The gene calls are TRBV9 and TRBJ2-3, with D possibly called TRBD1 or TRBD2 (6 bases each). CDR3 length: 15 amino acids. Germline CDR1 reads SGDLS; CDR2 reads YYNGEE. The V end lost 7 bases, the J end lost 4 bases, and 19 bases lay between the germline ends. CDR3 protein: CASDPGHTGADTQYF. CDR3 coding DNA: TGTGCCAGCGACCCGGGACATACGGGGGCAGATACGCAGTATTTT.

As for this clone: The sample carries other DNA sequences with the same CDR3. The V and J genes are TRBV28 and TRBJ2-7, with D perhaps matching TRBD1 (6 bases). Trimming stripped 6 bases from V and 4 bases from J, with 10 bases between. The V gene's germline CDR1 is MDHEN and CDR2 SYDVKM. This CDR3 contains 12 residues. The CDR3, as DNA: TGTGCCAGCAGCTTACAGGGTTACGAGCAGTACTTC. This sequence encodes CASSLQGYEQYF.

The chain combines TRBV5-1 with TRBJ2-1; 7 positions match TRBD2. The CDR3 is 17 amino acids. J gave up 7 bases and V 0 bases, and 13 bases lay outside the gene matches. Germline CDR1 is SGHRS and CDR2 is YFSETQ. The CDR3, as DNA: TGCGCCAGCAGCTTGGAGATAGGACTAGAGATACTTAATGAGCAGTTCTTC. It is translated as CASSLEIGLEILNEQFF.

The chain couples TRBV7-2 to TRBJ1-6; D might be TRBD1 (5 bases). Trimming shortened V by 3 bases and J by 9 bases, and 12 bases separated the two germline ends. Germline-derived CDR1 and CDR2 are SGHTA and FQGNSA. CDR3 size: 14 residues. The CDR3 DNA reads TGTGCCAGCAGCTTCGGGGGAGGTGGTTCACCCCTCCACTTT. This codes for CASSFGGGGSPLHF. The full variable domain, its missing parts supplied by reference TRBV7-2 and TRBJ1-6, is GAGVSQSPSNKVTEKGKDVELRCDPISGHTALYWYRQSLGQGLEFLIYFQGNSAPDKSGLPSDRFSAERTGGSVSTLTIQRTQQEDSAVYLCASSFGGGGSPLHFGNGTRLTVT.

V gene TRBV14 combines with J gene TRBJ2-1; D tentatively fits TRBD1 or TRBD2 (5 bases each). There are 16 residues in the CDR3. The V gene's germline CDR1 is SGHDN and CDR2 FVKESK. Trimming stripped 4 bases from V and 2 bases from J, with 15 bases between. For the CDR3, the DNA is TGTGCCAGCAGCCTAGGTGGGGGTTCGACCTACAATGAGCAGTTCTTC. Translation: CASSLGGGSTYNEQFF.

The V call is TRBV7-3, the J call TRBJ2-1; D unresolved. In germline, CDR1 is SGHTA, CDR2 FQGTGA. Trimming removed 0 bases from V and 6 bases from J, with 9 bases in between. The CDR3 extends over 14 amino acids. The CDR3 protein is CASSLTYGVNEQFF. DNA of the CDR3: TGTGCCAGCAGCTTAACGTACGGAGTCAATGAGCAGTTCTTC.

This rearrangement joins TRBV2 to TRBJ2-1; maybe TRBD1 (8 bases). Germline V gene lookup returns CDR1 SNHLY and CDR2 FYNNEI. The CDR3 spans 14 residues. V was shortened by 8 bases and J by 8 bases, with 19 bases between the two germline ends. The DNA of the CDR3 is TGTGCCAGCGGGGTTTACAGGGGGAGGGATGAGCAGTTCTTC. Translated: CASGVYRGRDEQFF.

The V call is TRBV9, the J call TRBJ1-1; D gene ambiguous. Deletions cut 0 bases from V and 0 bases from J, with 9 bases between. The germline V gene encodes CDR1 SGDLS and CDR2 YYNGEE. The CDR3 loop spans 15 amino acids. The CDR3, as DNA: TGTGCCAGCAGCGTAGGTGGAGCGTTGAACACTGAAGCTTTCTTT. Translation: CASSVGGALNTEAFF.

The chain has TRBV2 and TRBJ2-5, with 7 bases fitting TRBD1. CDR3 length: 15 residues. Germline-derived CDR1 and CDR2 are SNHLY and FYNNEI. V trimming: 4 bases; J trimming: 4 bases; junction bases outside the gene matches: 9. The CDR3 sequence is CASSGDQGVRETQYF. CDR3 nucleotides: TGTGCCAGCAGTGGGGATCAGGGGGTCCGAGAGACCCAGTACTTC.

The rearrangement joins TRBV24-1 to TRBJ2-1, with 10 bases aligning to TRBD2. The CDR3 covers 16 residues. J lost 2 bases, V lost 9 bases, and 9 bases had no gene match. The V gene's germline CDR1 is KGHDR and CDR2 SFDVKD. The CDR3 protein is CATEGSGRDAYNEQFF. Written as DNA, the CDR3 is TGTGCCACCGAGGGGAGCGGGAGGGATGCCTACAATGAGCAGTTCTTC.

The genes are TRBV29-1 and TRBJ2-3; TRBD2 matches at 10 bases. V gave up 7 bases and J gave up 3 bases; unmatched junction bases: 4. Germline V gene sequence: CDR1 SQVTM, CDR2 ANQGSEA. This CDR3 is 13 amino acids long. CDR3 loop: CSARTSGTDTQYF. The CDR3 region has the DNA TGCAGCGCCCGGACTAGCGGAACAGATACGCAGTATTTT.

The genes are TRBV18 and TRBJ2-7; D possibly matches TRBD1 or TRBD2 (5 bases each). Trimming left V 5 bases short and J 0 bases short, with 8 bases between. The CDR3 extends over 13 amino acids. Germline V gives CDR1 KGHSH, CDR2 LQKENI. The CDR3 DNA reads as TGTGCCAGCTCAGGGACGGACTCCTACGAGCAGTACTTC. Amino acids: CASSGTDSYEQYF.

The V gene is TRBV9, the J gene TRBJ1-1; tentatively, D is TRBD1 (6 bases). The CDR3 sequence is 20 residues long. Germline-derived CDR1 and CDR2 are SGDLS and YYNGEE. Trimming removed 0 bases from V and 1 base from J, with 25 bases in between. CDR3 nucleotides: TGTGCCAGCAGCGTAGGGTCCCCGGTGGGGGCGCGGGTCGCGAACACTGAAGCTTTCTTT. Amino acid sequence: CASSVGSPVGARVANTEAFF.

The chain employs TRBV5-4 and TRBJ2-7, with D tentatively TRBD1 or TRBD2 (7 bases each). Trimming shortened V by 3 bases and J by 1 base, and 17 bases separated the two germline ends. CDR1 and CDR2 (germline): SGHNT, YYREEE (reference sequence). The CDR3 has 16 amino acids. The CDR3 sequence is CASSWGGRQGSYEQYF. As DNA, the CDR3 is TGTGCCAGCAGCTGGGGGGGGAGACAGGGTTCCTACGAGCAGTACTTC.

The V and J genes are TRBV12-3 or TRBV12-4 and TRBJ2-1; D not resolved. This CDR3 spans 13 amino acids. Trimming shortened V by 6 bases and J by 0 bases, and 6 bases separated the two germline ends. The CDR3 reads CASRESSYNEQFF. CDR3 nucleotides: TGTGCCAGCAGGGAGAGCTCCTACAATGAGCAGTTCTTC.

This chain uses TRBV9 with TRBJ1-1; D possibly corresponds to TRBD1 (6 bases). CDR1 and CDR2 from the germline V gene are SGDLS and YYNGEE. The CDR3 consists of 12 residues. Trimming removed 8 bases from V and 1 base from J, with 9 bases in between. CDR3: CASRTANTEAFF. The CDR3 bases are TGTGCCAGTCGGACAGCGAACACTGAAGCTTTCTTT. The whole variable domain, remainder taken from reference TRBV9 and TRBJ1-1, is DSGVTQTPKHLITATGQRVTLRCSPRSGDLSVYWYQQSLDQGLQFLIQYYNGEERAKGNILERFSAQQFPDLHSELNLSSLELGDSALYFCASRTANTEAFFGQGTRLTVV.

This chain joins TRBV6-5 and TRBJ2-5, with D maybe TRBD2 (6 bases). V was cut by 2 bases and J by 2 bases, with 9 bases left in between. The CDR3 has 14 amino acids. Germline V CDR1 and CDR2: MNHEY, SVGAGI. The CDR3 is CASSYVAAQETQYF. DNA for the CDR3: TGTGCCAGCAGTTACGTAGCGGCACAAGAGACCCAGTACTTC.

V gene TRBV4-1 combines with J gene TRBJ1-2; D unresolved. Germline CDR1 reads MGHRA; CDR2 reads YSYEKL. This CDR3 is 13 amino acids long. Trimming removed 1 base at V and 2 bases at J, with 5 bases between. CDR3 coding DNA: TGCGCCAGCAGCCAAGCGGTCAACTATGGCTACACCTTC. This codes for CASSQAVNYGYTF.

The rearrangement uses TRBV15 and TRBJ1-4, with D uncertain. Germline V gene sequence: CDR1 LNHNV, CDR2 YYDKDF (reference sequence). Trimming removed 0 bases at V and 3 bases at J, with 11 bases between. The CDR3 runs 16 residues. CDR3 sequence (DNA): TGTGCCACCAGCAGAGATGGCGGGCAGGCTAATGAAAAACTGTTTTTT. Translating it yields CATSRDGGQANEKLFF. The full variable domain, in which reference TRBV15 and TRBJ1-4 provide the parts outside the CDR3, is DAMVIQNPRYQVTQFGKPVTLSCSQTLNHNVMYWYQQKSSQAPKLLFHYYDKDFNNEADTPDNFQSRRPNTSFCFLDIRSPGLGDTAMYLCATSRDGGQANEKLFFGSGTQLSVL.

CDR3 in DNA: TGTGCCAGCAGCGGAACGATAGCGGGACCGCAAGAGACCCAGTACTTC. As protein: CASSGTIAGPQETQYF. The chain recombines TRBV9 with TRBJ2-5; 8 bases line up with TRBD2. CDR1 and CDR2 from the germline V gene are SGDLS and YYNGEE. The CDR3 runs 16 residues. V was pared by 3 bases and J by 2 bases, with 9 bases of the junction left unmatched. Drawing the rest from reference TRBV9 and TRBJ2-5, the complete variable domain is DSGVTQTPKHLITATGQRVTLRCSPRSGDLSVYWYQQSLDQGLQFLIQYYNGEERAKGNILERFSAQQFPDLHSELNLSSLELGDSALYFCASSGTIAGPQETQYFGPGTRLLVL.

Worth noting for this clone: This specimen includes other DNA sequences encoding the same CDR3. The J gene is TRBJ1-1, the V gene TRBV11-2; D uncertain. The germline V and J ends were trimmed by 3 bases and 1 base, with 3 bases remaining between them. The germline V gene has CDR1 SGHAT and CDR2 FQNNGV. The CDR3 has 12 amino acids. Written as DNA, the CDR3 is TGTGCCAGCAGCTTGCAGAACACTGAAGCTTTCTTT. This encodes CASSLQNTEAFF.

The CDR3 is CAWSVMVGDSPLHF. Written as DNA, the CDR3 is TGTGCCTGGAGTGTAATGGTGGGGGATTCACCCCTCCACTTT. The V call is TRBV30, the J call TRBJ1-6; TRBD1 is a possible D gene (5 bases). This CDR3 is 14 amino acids long. V shed 0 bases and J shed 8 bases, with 11 bases lying between them. CDR1 is GTSNPN and CDR2 is SVGIG in the germline V gene (reference sequence).

The gene calls are TRBV18 and TRBJ1-1; D gene unclear. The germline V gene has CDR1 KGHSH and CDR2 LQKENI. The V and J ends lost 2 bases and 10 bases respectively, with 20 bases between them. The CDR3 sequence is 15 residues long. The CDR3 reads CASSPKPDPRMGAFF. For the CDR3, the DNA is TGTGCCAGCTCACCAAAGCCCGACCCTCGGATGGGAGCTTTCTTT.

This rearrangement joins TRBV10-3 to TRBJ2-1, with D hard to call. Germline CDR1 reads ENHRY; CDR2 reads SYGVKD. V was trimmed by 7 bases and J by 3 bases, leaving 13 bases between them. CDR3 length: 14 residues. The CDR3 DNA reads as TGTGCCATCACCCCGGACCAATACTACAATGAGCAGTTCTTC. Translating it yields CAITPDQYYNEQFF.

This clone was seen once. The CDR3 DNA follows: TGTGCCAGCAGCTGGATTACAGGGGGCACTGAAGCTTTCTTT. Its protein is CASSWITGGTEAFF. This sequence joins TRBV11-2 and TRBJ1-1, with TRBD1 matching over 8 bases. J was trimmed by 4 bases and V by 4 bases; bases with no gene match: 5. Germline CDR1 is SGHAT and CDR2 is FQNNGV. The CDR3 spans 14 residues.

The chain uses TRBV6-5 and TRBJ2-6; no firm D call. V was pared by 4 bases and J by 0 bases, with 7 bases between. Germline-derived CDR1 and CDR2 are MNHEY and SVGAGI. This CDR3 is built from 15 residues. The CDR3 is CASSLRYSGANVLTF. CDR3 coding DNA: TGTGCCAGCAGTTTGAGGTACTCTGGGGCCAACGTCCTGACTTTC.

The chain is built from TRBV5-5 and TRBJ1-2; D is uncertain. Germline loops: CDR1 SGHKS, CDR2 YYEKEE (reference sequence). This CDR3 spans 13 amino acids. Trimming stripped 0 bases from V and 6 bases from J, with 9 bases between. The CDR3 is CASSLAGQDGYTF. CDR3 DNA sequence: TGTGCCAGCAGCTTGGCCGGGCAGGATGGCTACACCTTC.

The chain employs TRBV4-1 and TRBJ2-7; no clear D gene. The V end was cut by 0 bases, the J end by 1 base, with 13 bases between. The CDR3 is made up of 16 amino acids. CDR1 is MGHRA, CDR2 YSYEKL, per germline. The chain's CDR3 is CASSQDSGRPSYEQYF. Here the CDR3 DNA reads TGCGCCAGCAGCCAAGACTCAGGCAGGCCTTCCTACGAGCAGTACTTC.

The chain couples TRBV12-3 or TRBV12-4 to TRBJ1-1, with 9 bases lining up with TRBD1. After removal of 8 bases from V and 4 bases from J, the junction contained 5 bases not matched to a gene. The CDR3 extends over 13 amino acids. This CDR3 reads CASGDRVGTEAFF. The CDR3 DNA sequence: TGTGCCAGCGGGGACAGGGTAGGCACTGAAGCTTTCTTT.